This T cell receptor beta chain came from a study of blood T cell repertoires in COVID-19. CDR1 is SEHNR and CDR2 is FQNEAQ in the germline V gene (reference sequence). Between the trimmed V and J ends, which lost 5 bases and 7 bases, there was a span of 22 bases. The CDR3 loop spans 16 amino acids. Here immunoSEQ multiplex PCR was the method, and the copy in TCRdb shows in-frame clones only, minus some. The data show approximately 150,000 clones, 70% to 85% seen once. This clonotype was sampled from a man in his fifties who had recovered from COVID-19. The sequenced material came from PBMCs or T cells enriched from blood (not recorded which). The J gene is TRBJ2-3, the V gene TRBV7-9; TRBD2 is a possible D gene (6 bases). The CDR3 bases are TGTGCCAGCAGCCAAATGGACCGCAACGGAGGGCATACGCAGTATTTT. Translation: CASSQMDRNGGHTQYF. The full variable domain, completed using reference TRBV7-9 and TRBJ2-3, is DTGVSQNPRHKITKRGQNVTFRCDPISEHNRLYWYRQTLGQGPEFLTYFQNEAQLEKSRLLSDRFSAERPKGSFSTLEIQRTEQGDSAMYLCASSQMDRNGGHTQYFGPGTRLTVL.